The clone carrying this T cell receptor beta chain was seen a few times. Its target is not known. At one end, the junction sequence differs from germline, possibly due to a read error. This entry comes from a study of blood T cells in healthy people across ages. The second PCR ran about 6 to 12 cycles with a sample-barcoded 5' primer and J-beta primers. One entry per CDR3 protein, called by TCRdb with MiXCR from the 5' RACE reads. Here the sample spans some 890,000 distinct CDR3 sequences, approximately 32% being singletons. The study recruited healthy Caucasian donors from Russia who were aged about 6 to 95. The study, taken as a whole, reports: Higher diversity, along with more naive CD4+ cells, distinguished long-lived donors from aged donors.

CDR3 size: 14 residues. In addition, the sample was reused for a study of T cells of mothers and their children. That work adds: Study donors consisted of a few healthy Caucasian mothers and their six children. There were over 8 million TCR beta CDR3 reads from each mother and approximately 3 million from each child.

This rearrangement joins TRBV12-3 or TRBV12-4 to TRBJ2-3, with 8 bases lining up with TRBD1. The clonotype was recovered from a woman aged 40 to 50 in good health. Sequencing was done on a sample of blood. The chain's CDR3 is CTSSPGTGPDTQYF. The CDR3 nucleotides read TGTACCAGCAGTCCCGGGACAGGCCCAGATACGCAGTATTTT.